The TCR beta chain under discussion was sequenced for a study of tissue T cells after allogeneic stem cell transplantation. With respect to this clone: The antigen is unknown.

With 3 bases removed from V and 5 bases from J, the gap between germline ends came to 16 bases. The CDR3 consists of 15 residues. Germline CDR1 reads KGHSH; CDR2 reads LQKENI. Overall study results and limits: Anatomically similar tissues had similar TCR repertoires within each patient. Shared clones across patients were few; motif clustering revealed tissue-specific shared signatures.

Sequenced by immunoSEQ multiplex PCR; TCRdb stores in-frame clones only, minus some. In the table there are approximately 45,000 clones, 80% to 95% of which are singletons. The sequence was collected from a woman aged 40-69 years who later had graft-versus-host disease after an allogeneic stem cell transplant. The sequences come from blood, collected before transplantation. This sequence joins TRBV18 and TRBJ1-1, with unresolved D. The CDR3 DNA sequence: TGTGCCAGCTCACCGGGCCAGCGGTGGGATACTGAAGCTTTCTTT. It is translated as CASSPGQRWDTEAFF. Full variable domain (missing parts from reference TRBV18 and TRBJ1-1): NAGVMQNPRHLVRRRGQEARLRCSPMKGHSHVYWYRQLPEEGLKFMVYLQKENIIDESGMPKERFSAEFPKEGPSILRIQQVVRGDSAAYFCASSPGQRWDTEAFFGQGTRLTVV.